Following are 32 T cell receptor beta chains from one sample sequenced in a study of blood T cell repertoires in COVID-19. The table came from immunoSEQ multiplex PCR; TCRdb's copy has only in-frame clones and leaves some out. This sample has 95,000 to 150,000 clones, with 75% to 85% found just once. The specimen was peripheral blood. These receptors came from a man aged 40-49 years with active or convalescent COVID-19.

V gene TRBV7-2 combines with J gene TRBJ2-4; D is unresolved. Germline lookup yields CDR1 SGHTA and CDR2 FQGNSA. The length of the CDR3 is 17 residues. V lost 3 bases to trimming and J lost 11 bases, with 26 bases between them. CDR3 protein: CASSFDFGFKRVNVQYF. The CDR3 bases are TGTGCCAGCAGCTTCGATTTTGGGTTCAAGCGAGTTAACGTTCAGTACTTC.

This rearrangement joins TRBV5-1 to TRBJ2-3; 9 positions agree with TRBD2. The CDR3 extends over 15 amino acids. Germline V gives CDR1 SGHRS, CDR2 YFSETQ. V lost 5 bases and J lost 1; bases outside the gene matches: 5. CDR3 region: CASSPRGRGTDTQYF. Written as DNA, the CDR3 is TGCGCCAGCAGTCCGCGCGGGAGGGGCACAGATACGCAGTATTTT.

This chain joins TRBV27 and TRBJ1-1, with 9 bases identical to TRBD1. V shed 8 bases, J shed 0 bases, and the junction held 4 bases outside the gene matches. The CDR3 is 14 residues long. The germline V gene has CDR1 MNHEY and CDR2 SMNVEV (reference sequence). CDR3 sequence (DNA): TGTGCCAGCGGAACAGGGGGCATGAACACTGAAGCTTTCTTT. Translation gives CASGTGGMNTEAFF.

The rearrangement uses TRBV6-5 and TRBJ2-7, with a weak D call TRBD1 (5 bases). The CDR3 is made up of 12 amino acids. Trimming took 5 bases from V and 4 from J, leaving 9 bases between them. CDR1 and CDR2 from the germline V gene are MNHEY and SVGAGI. CDR3 loop: CASSTQGYEQYF. As DNA, the CDR3 is TGTGCCAGCAGTACCCAGGGTTACGAGCAGTACTTC.

This clone has at least ten counts. The chain is built from TRBV6-5 and TRBJ1-2; TRBD1 aligns across 12 bases. The trim removed 8 bases at V and 8 bases at J, leaving 12 bases unmatched. The CDR3 consists of 15 residues. Germline CDR1 and CDR2: MNHEY and SVGAGI. CDR3: CASLNPGQGAQGYTF. CDR3 in DNA: TGTGCCAGCTTGAACCCGGGACAGGGGGCACAAGGCTACACCTTC.

The rearrangement links TRBV12-3 or TRBV12-4 to TRBJ2-3; D may be TRBD2 (6 bases). Trimming took off 6 bases at V and 4 bases at J, with 11 bases between the two ends. This CDR3 comprises 13 residues. The CDR3 sequence: CASRGLAADTQYF. CDR3 in DNA: TGTGCCAGCAGGGGACTGGCGGCAGATACGCAGTATTTT.

In its sample, this clone was seen a few times. The CDR3 reads CASSLAQGNTGELFF. DNA of the CDR3: TGTGCCAGCAGCTTGGCACAGGGGAACACCGGGGAGCTGTTTTTT. The J gene is TRBJ2-2, the V gene TRBV5-4; a weak D match, TRBD1 (6 bases). The length of the CDR3 is 15 residues. Germline CDR1 reads SGHNT; CDR2 reads YYREEE (reference sequence). Trimming stripped 0 bases from V and 1 base from J, with 7 bases between. The full variable domain, with the rest looked up from reference TRBV5-4 and TRBJ2-2, is ETGVTQSPTHLIKTRGQQVTLRCSSQSGHNTVSWYQQALGQGPQFIFQYYREEENGRGNFPPRFSGLQFPNYSSELNVNALELDDSALYLCASSLAQGNTGELFFGEGSRLTVL.

The chain uses TRBV7-9 and TRBJ2-6, with 8 bases matching TRBD2. The junction had 4 bases not matched to a gene; V was cut back by 5 bases and J by 1 base. Germline V gene lookup returns CDR1 SEHNR and CDR2 FQNEAQ (reference sequence). CDR3 size: 16 residues. CDR3 region: CASSLSGGSGANVLTF. The CDR3 region has the DNA TGTGCCAGCAGCCTATCGGGGGGGTCTGGGGCCAACGTCCTGACTTTC.

The genes are TRBV3-1 (or the pseudogene TRBV3-2) and TRBJ2-7, with 7 bases lining up with TRBD1. The CDR3 runs 13 residues. The germline CDR1 and CDR2 sequences are LGHDT and YNNKEL (reference sequence). Losses at the gene ends were 1 base for V and 12 bases for J; bases not matched to a gene: 9. The CDR3 region has the DNA TGTGCCAGCAGCCAAGGGATAGGGGGCGTCACGTACTTC. Its protein product is CASSQGIGGVTYF.

The chain employs TRBV21-1 and TRBJ2-2; TRBD1, the D gene given by the table, was not confirmed from the DNA. TRBV21-1 is termed a pseudogene. This CDR3 has 17 residues. This CDR3 is CASSKVRQGVNTGELFF. The CDR3 nucleotides are TGTGCCAGCAGCAAAGTGAGACAGGGGGTGAACACCGGGGAGCTGTTTTTT.

The V call is TRBV6-5, the J call TRBJ1-3; a weak D match, TRBD1 (6 bases). The CDR3 is 15 residues long. Germline-derived CDR1 and CDR2 are MNHEY and SVGAGI. Trimming pared 5 bases from V and 0 bases from J, leaving 11 bases between. In DNA, the CDR3 is TGTGCCAGCAGTAGGGACACCAGCTCTGGAAACACCATATATTTT. Amino acid sequence: CASSRDTSSGNTIYF.

J is TRBJ2-3 and V is TRBV5-4; 11 bases are shared with TRBD2. The V segment lost 4 bases and the J segment 4 bases; nucleotides outside the gene matches: 11. CDR1 is SGHNT and CDR2 is YYREEE in the germline V gene (reference sequence). This CDR3 contains 17 residues. In nucleotides, the CDR3 is TGTGCCAGCAGCCCCGGCTTGACTAGCGGGGAGGCAGATACGCAGTATTTT. It codes for CASSPGLTSGEADTQYF.

This clone was seen a single time. The chain combines TRBV4-1 with TRBJ2-5, with 11 nucleotides matching TRBD2. The CDR3 spans 17 residues. V dropped 0 bases and J dropped 2; count of bases not matched to a gene: 5. CDR1 is MGHRA, CDR2 YSYEKL, per germline. CDR3 DNA: TGCGCCAGCAGCCAAGAGATGGGACTAGCGGCACAAGAGACCCAGTACTTC. Translated, it gives CASSQEMGLAAQETQYF.

This chain uses TRBV5-1 with TRBJ1-4, with D uncertain. CDR3 length: 15 amino acids. Germline V gives CDR1 SGHRS, CDR2 YFSETQ. V gave up 0 bases and J gave up 1 base, with 7 bases separating them. CDR3 nucleotide sequence: TGCGCCAGCAGCTTGGGGCTTGGAACTAATGAAAAACTGTTTTTT. It codes for CASSLGLGTNEKLFF.

Only a few counts were recorded for this clone. This chain connects TRBV6-1 to TRBJ1-6; 7 nucleotides line up with TRBD1. The germline V gene encodes CDR1 MNHNS and CDR2 SASEGT. V was pared by 2 bases and J by 6 bases, with 25 bases of the junction left unmatched. The length of the CDR3 is 22 residues. CDR3 nucleotides: TGTGCCAGCAGTGAACACCCCACCCGGAGGTTAAATCCGGGACAGTTTAATTCACCCCTCCACTTT. It encodes CASSEHPTRRLNPGQFNSPLHF.

This rearrangement joins TRBV30 to TRBJ2-3; tentatively, D is TRBD2 (5 bases). The CDR3 length is 12 residues. Germline assignment: CDR1 GTSNPN and CDR2 SVGIG (reference sequence). V was pared by 1 base and J by 8 bases, with 10 bases between. The CDR3 region has the DNA TGTGCCTGGAGTGATGACGGGGTTACGCAGTATTTT. This translates into CAWSDDGVTQYF. Complete variable domain (other parts from reference TRBV30 and TRBJ2-3): SQTIHQWPATLVQPVGSPLSLECTVEGTSNPNLYWYRQAAGRGLQLLFYSVGIGQISSEVPQNLSASRPQDRQFILSSKKLLLSDSGFYLCAWSDDGVTQYFGPGTRLTVL.

This clone turned up a few times. The chain links TRBV30 to TRBJ2-3; 7 nucleotides align to TRBD1. Per the germline V gene, CDR1 is GTSNPN and CDR2 is SVGIG (reference sequence). J was trimmed by 7 bases and V by 3 bases; bases with no gene match: 4. The CDR3 consists of 12 residues. The DNA for the CDR3 is TGTGCCTGGAGCCGACAGGGATATACGCAGTATTTT. As protein: CAWSRQGYTQYF.

The table lists this clone with a count of one. The chain couples TRBV9 to TRBJ1-3; D is unclear. The CDR3 has 14 residues. The germline V and J ends were trimmed by 0 bases and 2 bases, with 6 bases remaining between them. Germline CDR1 SGDLS, CDR2 YYNGEE. The CDR3 is CASSVGGAGNTIYF. The CDR3 nucleotides are TGTGCCAGCAGCGTAGGCGGGGCTGGAAACACCATATATTTT.

This clone was seen just once. The rearrangement links TRBV27 to TRBJ2-1, with 12 bases that match TRBD2. Germline V gene lookup returns CDR1 MNHEY and CDR2 SMNVEV (reference sequence). V trimming: 6 bases; J trimming: 7 bases; junction bases outside the gene matches: 4. The CDR3 covers 14 residues. Here the CDR3 DNA reads TGTGCCAGCAGACTAGCGGGGGGTGTAAATGAGCAGTTCTTC. This sequence encodes CASRLAGGVNEQFF.

The chain employs TRBV7-9 and TRBJ1-2, with D hard to call. This CDR3 has 17 amino acids. Germline V CDR1 and CDR2: SEHNR, FQNEAQ (reference sequence). Between the trimmed V and J ends, which lost 1 base and 1 base, there was a span of 16 bases. The CDR3 nucleotides are TGTGCCAGCAGCTTAGAGTTTAACGGAGCCCTTAACTATGGCTACACCTTC. Amino acid sequence: CASSLEFNGALNYGYTF.

V gene TRBV6-5 combines with J gene TRBJ2-3; 8 positions match TRBD1. The CDR3 consists of 15 residues. In germline, CDR1 is MNHEY, CDR2 SVGAGI. The V gene end was trimmed by 6 bases and the J gene end by 0 bases; junction bases not matched to a gene: 5. CDR3 in amino acids: CASRPQGASTDTQYF. The CDR3 coding sequence is TGTGCCAGCAGGCCCCAGGGGGCAAGCACAGATACGCAGTATTTT.

This rearrangement joins TRBV5-4 to TRBJ2-7, with 9 bases fitting TRBD1. Trimming took 3 bases from V and 5 from J; bases not matched to a gene: 3. Germline V gives CDR1 SGHNT, CDR2 YYREEE (reference sequence). The CDR3 has 13 residues. The CDR3 region is CASSYRTGDEQYF. Here the CDR3 DNA reads TGTGCCAGCAGCTACCGGACAGGGGACGAGCAGTACTTC.

The J gene is TRBJ2-3, the V gene TRBV29-1, with 7 bases lining up with TRBD2. The ends lost 3 bases at V and 4 bases at J; junction bases unmatched: 10. Germline V gene sequence: CDR1 SQVTM, CDR2 ANQGSEA. The CDR3 covers 15 residues. The CDR3: CSVDSGGGISDTQYF. CDR3 sequence (DNA): TGCAGCGTTGACTCGGGAGGTGGAATATCAGATACGCAGTATTTT.

The rearrangement joins TRBV27 to TRBJ1-5; 7 nucleotides agree with TRBD1. The CDR3 length is 13 residues. The J segment lost 5 bases and the V segment lost 3 bases, leaving 1 base of the junction unmatched. The germline gives CDR1 MNHEY, CDR2 SMNVEV (reference sequence). The CDR3 DNA is TGTGCCAGCAGTTTTCAGGGGGATCAGCCCCAGCATTTT. Translation gives CASSFQGDQPQHF.

The chain couples TRBV27 to TRBJ2-1; D not resolved. Germline V lookup: CDR1 MNHEY, CDR2 SMNVEV (reference sequence). The CDR3 runs to 13 residues. Deletions cut 8 bases from V and 5 bases from J, with 13 bases between. CDR3 loop: CASGLTTNNEQFF. The CDR3, as DNA: TGTGCCAGCGGATTAACGACAAACAATGAGCAGTTCTTC.

CDR3: CASSEGPFNTEAFF. The CDR3, as DNA: TGTGCCAGCAGTGAAGGGCCCTTCAACACTGAAGCTTTCTTT. The gene calls are TRBV6-1 and TRBJ1-1; D ambiguous. This CDR3 is 14 amino acids long. V was shortened by 1 base and J by 2 bases, with 8 bases between the two germline ends. CDR1 is MNHNS, CDR2 SASEGT, per germline.

The chain joins TRBV21-1 to TRBJ2-7; the D call in the table, TRBD1, was not verified against the DNA. TRBV21-1 is a pseudogene. This CDR3 is built from 14 residues. CDR3 coding DNA: TGTGCCAAGGGGTCGGTGGGTAGCAGGCGCGAGCAGTACTTC. Residues: CAKGSVGSRREQYF.

This chain links TRBV19 with TRBJ2-5; maybe TRBD1 (5 bases). The V gene's germline CDR1 is LNHDA and CDR2 SQIVND (reference sequence). The ends were cut back, 2 bases at V and 3 bases at J, with 7 bases in the middle. The CDR3 extends over 13 amino acids. The CDR3 nucleotides are TGTGCCAGTAGTATATCCAGGGAAGAGACCCAGTACTTC. Translating gives CASSISREETQYF.

The genes are TRBV30 and TRBJ1-3; D ambiguous. Germline CDR1 reads GTSNPN; CDR2 reads SVGIG (reference sequence). This CDR3 contains 18 residues. Trimming left V 3 bases short and J 2 bases short, with 23 bases between. CDR3 protein: CAWSILRSFPGTGNTIYF. The CDR3 DNA is TGTGCCTGGAGCATTCTTAGGTCGTTCCCGGGGACTGGAAACACCATATATTTT. The variable domain in full, with the rest retrieved from reference TRBV30 and TRBJ1-3, is SQTIHQWPATLVQPVGSPLSLECTVEGTSNPNLYWYRQAAGRGLQLLFYSVGIGQISSEVPQNLSASRPQDRQFILSSKKLLLSDSGFYLCAWSILRSFPGTGNTIYFGEGSWLTVV.

The table lists this clone with a few counts. The V and J genes are TRBV19 and TRBJ1-2, with D maybe TRBD1 (6 bases). The V end was cut by 4 bases, the J end by 2 bases, with 14 bases between. CDR3 length equals 15 residues. CDR1 is LNHDA and CDR2 is SQIVND in the germline V gene (reference sequence). The CDR3 protein is CASSTALQGNYGYTF. The CDR3 DNA reads as TGTGCCAGTAGTACCGCCCTACAGGGAAACTATGGCTACACCTTC.

V gene TRBV5-1 combines with J gene TRBJ1-2; TRBD1 matches at 8 bases. CDR1 SGHRS and CDR2 YFSETQ come from the germline V gene. Trimming cost V 0 bases and J 4 bases; bases outside gene matches: 20. The CDR3 runs to 20 residues. The CDR3 loop reads CASSLAGTPIMDRALYGYTF. CDR3 in DNA: TGCGCCAGCAGCTTGGCCGGCACTCCCATAATGGACAGGGCGCTCTATGGCTACACCTTC.

The chain joins TRBV18 to TRBJ2-5; 13 bases map to TRBD2. Germline lookup yields CDR1 KGHSH and CDR2 LQKENI. The trim removed 4 bases at V and 4 bases at J, leaving 9 bases unmatched. The CDR3 covers 17 residues. The CDR3 loop reads CASSLFRTSGSGETQYF. The CDR3, as DNA: TGTGCCAGCTCACTGTTTAGGACTAGCGGGAGCGGAGAGACCCAGTACTTC.